This T cell receptor beta chain came from a study of blood T cell repertoires in COVID-19. On the study more broadly: Donors in the United States, Italy and Spain gave samples during acute or convalescent COVID-19. The cDNA or gDNA used as material had been derived from T cells, B-cell-depleted T cells, or PBMCs.

Germline CDR1 SGHKS, CDR2 YYEKEE (reference sequence). The CDR3 is 14 residues long. The V end lost 1 base, the J end lost 4 bases, and 12 bases lay between the germline ends. In the source study's methods: Reference gene primer amplification gave estimated nucleated cell counts. The method was immunoSEQ multiplex PCR; TCRdb's version includes in-frame clones alone and lacks a portion of them. V, J and clone size are taken as reported in that table, and D and trimming were inferred from the DNA itself. This sample has over 100,000 clones; around four fifths occur once, and the top ten carry 0.65% to 0.9%.

The clonotype comes from a woman in her seventies with acute or convalescent COVID-19. The specimen sequenced was peripheral blood. The chain carries TRBV5-5 and TRBJ2-7; perhaps TRBD2 as D (5 bases). In nucleotides, the CDR3 is TGTGCCAGCAGCTTGACGGGGTTTACGTACGAGCAGTACTTC. It codes for CASSLTGFTYEQYF.